These 5 T cell receptor beta chains were sequenced from one sample in a study of blood T cell repertoires in COVID-19. TCRdb's copy holds only in-frame clones and misses some; the assay was immunoSEQ multiplex PCR. The sample lists 300,000 or so clones, more than 70% occurring once. Specimen: peripheral blood. These receptors came from a man aged 18-30 years who had recovered from COVID-19.

This clone came up a few times. The rearrangement joins TRBV12-3 or TRBV12-4 to TRBJ1-5; 8 bases align to TRBD1. The CDR3 covers 13 residues. With V trimmed by 6 bases and J by 7 bases, 5 bases remained unmatched. The CDR3 DNA reads TGTGCCAGCAGCGCACAGGGGGGCCAGCCCCAGCATTTT. It codes for CASSAQGGQPQHF.

The gene calls are TRBV6-1 and TRBJ1-5; tentatively, D is TRBD1 (5 bases). Trimming shortened V by 1 base and J by 4 bases, and 8 bases separated the two germline ends. CDR3 length: 14 amino acids. Germline-derived CDR1 and CDR2 are MNHNS and SASEGT. The CDR3 spells CASSEGSGNQPQHF. The CDR3 nucleotides are TGTGCCAGCAGTGAAGGGTCAGGGAATCAGCCCCAGCATTTT.

V usage is TRBV4-1 and J usage is TRBJ2-2, with D possibly matching TRBD1 (6 bases). Germline lookup yields CDR1 MGHRA and CDR2 YSYEKL. The CDR3 is 16 amino acids. Trimming cost V 0 bases and J 0 bases, with 8 bases left between them. For the CDR3, the DNA is TGCGCCAGCAGCCAAGATGGGACATCGAACACCGGGGAGCTGTTTTTT. Encoded protein: CASSQDGTSNTGELFF.

The genes are TRBV28 and TRBJ2-2, with D perhaps matching TRBD1 (6 bases). Trimming removed 3 bases from V and 0 bases from J, with 8 bases in between. The germline gives CDR1 MDHEN, CDR2 SYDVKM. The CDR3 totals 15 residues. The CDR3 loop reads CASSFEGANTGELFF. The CDR3 DNA follows: TGTGCCAGCAGTTTCGAGGGGGCGAACACCGGGGAGCTGTTTTTT.

The V and J genes are TRBV2 and TRBJ2-7; maybe TRBD2 (6 bases). The V gene's germline CDR1 is SNHLY and CDR2 FYNNEI. The CDR3 is 14 residues long. The germline V and J ends were trimmed by 6 bases and 6 bases, with 18 bases remaining between them. CDR3 in DNA: TGTGCCAGCAGCGGGACCACCGGGACTGGCGAGCAGTACTTC. Its protein product is CASSGTTGTGEQYF.